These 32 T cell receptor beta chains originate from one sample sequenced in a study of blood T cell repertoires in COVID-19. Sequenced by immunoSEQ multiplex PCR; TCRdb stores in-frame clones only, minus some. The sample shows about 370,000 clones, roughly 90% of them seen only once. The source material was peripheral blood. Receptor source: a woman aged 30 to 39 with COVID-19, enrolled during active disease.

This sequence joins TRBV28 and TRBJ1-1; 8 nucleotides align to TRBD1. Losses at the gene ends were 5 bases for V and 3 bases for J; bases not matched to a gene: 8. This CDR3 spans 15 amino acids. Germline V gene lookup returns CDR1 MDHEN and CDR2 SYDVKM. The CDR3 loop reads CASSIPQGADTEAFF. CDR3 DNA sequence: TGTGCCAGCAGTATCCCCCAGGGGGCGGACACTGAAGCTTTCTTT. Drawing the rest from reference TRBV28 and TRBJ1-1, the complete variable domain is DVKVTQSSRYLVKRTGEKVFLECVQDMDHENMFWYRQDPGLGLRLIYFSYDVKMKEKGDIPEGYSVSREKKERFSLILESASTNQTSMYLCASSIPQGADTEAFFGQGTRLTVV.

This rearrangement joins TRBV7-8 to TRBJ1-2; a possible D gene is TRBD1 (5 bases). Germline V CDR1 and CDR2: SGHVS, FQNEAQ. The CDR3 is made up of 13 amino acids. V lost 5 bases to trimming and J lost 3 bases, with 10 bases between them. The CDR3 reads CASSGRDYYGYTF. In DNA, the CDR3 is TGTGCCAGCAGCGGCCGGGACTACTATGGCTACACCTTC. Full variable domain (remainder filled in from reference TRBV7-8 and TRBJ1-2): GAGVSQSPRYKVAKRGQDVALRCDPISGHVSLFWYQQALGQGPEFLTYFQNEAQLDKSGLPSDRFFAERPEGSVSTLKIQRTQQEDSAVYLCASSGRDYYGYTFGSGTRLTVV.

Written as DNA, the CDR3 is TGTGCCAGCTCACCACGTGGGGGGGGGACCAACTATGGCTACACCTTC. This sequence encodes CASSPRGGGTNYGYTF. The chain links TRBV18 to TRBJ1-2; D possibly corresponds to TRBD1 (5 bases). V was clipped by 1 base and J by 2 bases, with 14 bases between them. There are 16 residues in the CDR3. CDR1 and CDR2 from the germline V gene are KGHSH and LQKENI.

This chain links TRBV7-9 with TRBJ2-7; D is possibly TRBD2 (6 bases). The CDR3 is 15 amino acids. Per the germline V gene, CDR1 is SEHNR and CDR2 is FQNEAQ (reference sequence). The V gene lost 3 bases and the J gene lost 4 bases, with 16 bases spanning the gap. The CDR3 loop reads CASSLGGVWGYEQYV. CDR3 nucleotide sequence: TGTGCCAGCAGCTTGGGAGGTGTGTGGGGATACGAGCAGTACGTC.

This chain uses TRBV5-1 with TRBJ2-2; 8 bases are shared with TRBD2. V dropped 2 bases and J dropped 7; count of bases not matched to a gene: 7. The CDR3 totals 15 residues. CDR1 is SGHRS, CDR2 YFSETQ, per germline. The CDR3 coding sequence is TGCGCCAGCAGCTTAATGACTAGCGCTAGCGGGGAGCTGTTTTTT. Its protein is CASSLMTSASGELFF.

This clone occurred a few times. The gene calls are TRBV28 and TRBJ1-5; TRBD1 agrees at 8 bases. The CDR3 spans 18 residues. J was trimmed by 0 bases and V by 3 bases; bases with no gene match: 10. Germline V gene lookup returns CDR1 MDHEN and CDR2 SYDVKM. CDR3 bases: TGTGCCAGCAGTTTTACGGGACAGGCACTTTATAGCAATCAGCCCCAGCATTTT. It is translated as CASSFTGQALYSNQPQHF.

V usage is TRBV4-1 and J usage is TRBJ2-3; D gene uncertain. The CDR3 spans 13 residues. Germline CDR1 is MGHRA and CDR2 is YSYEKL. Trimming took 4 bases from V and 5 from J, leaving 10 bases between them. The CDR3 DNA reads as TGCGCCAGCAGCCGGCGACTTAAAGATACGCAGTATTTT. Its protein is CASSRRLKDTQYF.

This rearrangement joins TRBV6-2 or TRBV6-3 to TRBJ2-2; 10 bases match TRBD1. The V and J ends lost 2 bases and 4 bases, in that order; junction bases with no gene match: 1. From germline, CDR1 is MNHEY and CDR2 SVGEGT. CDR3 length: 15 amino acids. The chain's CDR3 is CASSYGTGATGELFF. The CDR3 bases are TGTGCCAGCAGTTACGGGACAGGGGCCACCGGGGAGCTGTTTTTT.

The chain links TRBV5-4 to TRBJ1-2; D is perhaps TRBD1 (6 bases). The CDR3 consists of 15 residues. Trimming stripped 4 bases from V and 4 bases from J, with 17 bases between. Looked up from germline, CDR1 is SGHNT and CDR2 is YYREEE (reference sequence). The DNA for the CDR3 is TGTGCCAGCAGCCAGGATGGGACATATTTCTATGGCTACACCTTC. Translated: CASSQDGTYFYGYTF.

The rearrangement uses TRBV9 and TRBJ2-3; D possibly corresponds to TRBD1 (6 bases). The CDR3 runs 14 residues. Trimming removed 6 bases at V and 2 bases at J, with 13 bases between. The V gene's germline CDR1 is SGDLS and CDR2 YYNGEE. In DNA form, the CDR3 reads TGTGCCAGCAACCCCGGGACATACACAGATACGCAGTATTTT. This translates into CASNPGTYTDTQYF.

CDR3 nucleotide sequence: TGTGCCAGTAGTGTCACAAATTCACCCCTCCACTTT. Its translation: CASSVTNSPLHF. The chain uses TRBV19 and TRBJ1-6; D is unclear. This CDR3 spans 12 amino acids. Trimming cost V 5 bases and J 7 bases, with 6 bases left between them. The germline V gene has CDR1 LNHDA and CDR2 SQIVND (reference sequence).

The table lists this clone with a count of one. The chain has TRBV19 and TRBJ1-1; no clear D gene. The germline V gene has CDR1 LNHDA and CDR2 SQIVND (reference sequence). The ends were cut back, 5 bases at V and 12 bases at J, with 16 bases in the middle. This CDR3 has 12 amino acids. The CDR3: CASSPTAGRSFF. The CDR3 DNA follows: TGTGCCAGTAGTCCCACTGCCGGGAGGTCTTTCTTT.

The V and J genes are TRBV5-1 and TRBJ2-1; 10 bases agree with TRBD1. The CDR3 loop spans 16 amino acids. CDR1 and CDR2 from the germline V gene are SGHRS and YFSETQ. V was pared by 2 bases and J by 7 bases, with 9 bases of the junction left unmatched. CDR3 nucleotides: TGCGCCAGCAGCTTAACCGGGACAGGGGAAAGGAATGAGCAGTTCTTC. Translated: CASSLTGTGERNEQFF. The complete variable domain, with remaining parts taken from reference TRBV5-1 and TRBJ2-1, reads KAGVTQTPRYLIKTRGQQVTLSCSPISGHRSVSWYQQTPGQGLQFLFEYFSETQRNKGNFPGRFSGRQFSNSRSEMNVSTLELGDSALYLCASSLTGTGERNEQFFGPGTRLTVL.

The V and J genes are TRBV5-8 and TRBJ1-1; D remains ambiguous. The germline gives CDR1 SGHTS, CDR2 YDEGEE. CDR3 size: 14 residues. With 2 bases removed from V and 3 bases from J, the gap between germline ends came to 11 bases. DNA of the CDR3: TGTGCCAGCAGCTTAACGTCCGGGGACACTGAAGCTTTCTTT. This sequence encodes CASSLTSGDTEAFF. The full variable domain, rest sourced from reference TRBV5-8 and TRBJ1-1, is EAGVTQSPTHLIKTRGQQATLRCSPISGHTSVYWYQQALGLGLQFLLWYDEGEERNRGNFPPRFSGRQFPNYSSELNVNALELEDSALYLCASSLTSGDTEAFFGQGTRLTVV.

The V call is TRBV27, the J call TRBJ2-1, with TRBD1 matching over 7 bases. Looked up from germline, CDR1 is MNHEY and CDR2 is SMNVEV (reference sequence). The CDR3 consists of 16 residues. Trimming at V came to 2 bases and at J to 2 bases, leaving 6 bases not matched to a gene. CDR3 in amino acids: CASSLPTGPPYNEQFF. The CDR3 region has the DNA TGTGCCAGCAGTTTACCGACAGGGCCCCCCTACAATGAGCAGTTCTTC.

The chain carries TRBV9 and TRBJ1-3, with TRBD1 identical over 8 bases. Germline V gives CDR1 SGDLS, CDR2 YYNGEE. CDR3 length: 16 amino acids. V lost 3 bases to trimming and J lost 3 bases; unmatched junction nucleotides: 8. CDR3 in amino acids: CASSEAAGGYGNTIYF. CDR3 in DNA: TGTGCCAGCAGCGAGGCTGCAGGGGGCTATGGAAACACCATATATTTT.

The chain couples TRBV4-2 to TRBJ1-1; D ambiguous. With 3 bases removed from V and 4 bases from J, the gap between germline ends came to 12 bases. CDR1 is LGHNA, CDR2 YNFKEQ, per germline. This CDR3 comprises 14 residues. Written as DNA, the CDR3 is TGTGCCAGCAGCCAGGACTCAACGGTCACTGAAGCTTTCTTT. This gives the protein CASSQDSTVTEAFF.

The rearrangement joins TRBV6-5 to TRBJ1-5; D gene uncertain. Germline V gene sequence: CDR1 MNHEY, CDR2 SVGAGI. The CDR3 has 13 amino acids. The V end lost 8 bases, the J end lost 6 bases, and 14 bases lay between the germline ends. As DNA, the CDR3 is TGTGCCAGCCAGAGGATGGGTATTCAGCCCCAGCATTTT. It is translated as CASQRMGIQPQHF.

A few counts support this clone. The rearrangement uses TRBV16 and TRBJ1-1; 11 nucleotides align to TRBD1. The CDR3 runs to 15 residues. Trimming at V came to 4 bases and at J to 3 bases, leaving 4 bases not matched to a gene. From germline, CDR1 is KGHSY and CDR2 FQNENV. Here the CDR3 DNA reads TGTGCCAGCAGCCCACCGGGACAGGGGGACACTGAAGCTTTCTTT. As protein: CASSPPGQGDTEAFF.

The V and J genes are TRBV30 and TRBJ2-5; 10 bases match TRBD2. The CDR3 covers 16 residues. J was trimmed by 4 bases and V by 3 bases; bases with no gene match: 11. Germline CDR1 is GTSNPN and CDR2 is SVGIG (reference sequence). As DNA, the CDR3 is TGTGCCTGGAGCGTCCCCAGAGCGGGAGGGCGAGAGACCCAGTACTTC. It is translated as CAWSVPRAGGRETQYF.

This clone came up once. The CDR3, as DNA: TGCGCCAGCAGGGGGGACAGTTTTCGATACGAGCAGTACTTC. Translation gives CASRGDSFRYEQYF. The V and J genes are TRBV5-1 and TRBJ2-7, with 7 bases aligning to TRBD1. Trimming at V came to 5 bases and at J to 4 bases, leaving 9 bases not matched to a gene. From germline, CDR1 is SGHRS and CDR2 YFSETQ. CDR3 length equals 14 residues.

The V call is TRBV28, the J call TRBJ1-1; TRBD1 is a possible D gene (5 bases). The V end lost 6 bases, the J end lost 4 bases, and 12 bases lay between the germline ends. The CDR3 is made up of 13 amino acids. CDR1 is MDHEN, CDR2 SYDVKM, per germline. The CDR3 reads CASRGGASTEAFF. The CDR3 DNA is TGTGCCAGCAGGGGTGGGGCGAGCACTGAAGCTTTCTTT.

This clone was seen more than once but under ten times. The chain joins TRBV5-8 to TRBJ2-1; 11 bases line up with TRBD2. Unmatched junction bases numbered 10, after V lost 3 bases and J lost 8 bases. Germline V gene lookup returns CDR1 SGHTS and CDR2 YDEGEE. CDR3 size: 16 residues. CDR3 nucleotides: TGTGCCAGCAGCTATTATAGCGGGGGGGAGCGCTATGAGCAGTTCTTC. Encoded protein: CASSYYSGGERYEQFF.

The CDR3 region is CASSLGRGHTDTQYF. The CDR3 DNA follows: TGTGCCAGCAGCTTAGGCAGGGGGCACACAGATACGCAGTATTTT. This chain connects TRBV7-2 to TRBJ2-3; 8 bases map to TRBD1. CDR1 and CDR2 from the germline V gene are SGHTA and FQGNSA. This CDR3 has 15 amino acids. V gave up 1 base and J gave up 2 bases; unmatched junction bases: 2.

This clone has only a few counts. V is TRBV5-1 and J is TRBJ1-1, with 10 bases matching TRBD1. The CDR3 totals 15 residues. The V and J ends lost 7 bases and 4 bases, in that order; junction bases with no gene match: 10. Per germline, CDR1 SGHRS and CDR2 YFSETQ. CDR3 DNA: TGCGCCAGCGGAAAGGGACAGGGGCGCGGCACTGAAGCTTTCTTT. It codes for CASGKGQGRGTEAFF.

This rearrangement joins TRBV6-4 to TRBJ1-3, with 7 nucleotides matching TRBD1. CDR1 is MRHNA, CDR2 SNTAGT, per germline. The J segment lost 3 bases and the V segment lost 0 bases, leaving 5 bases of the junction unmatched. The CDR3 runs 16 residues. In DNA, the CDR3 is TGTGCCAGCAGTGACTCCCGACAGGGTAATGGAAACACCATATATTTT. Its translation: CASSDSRQGNGNTIYF.

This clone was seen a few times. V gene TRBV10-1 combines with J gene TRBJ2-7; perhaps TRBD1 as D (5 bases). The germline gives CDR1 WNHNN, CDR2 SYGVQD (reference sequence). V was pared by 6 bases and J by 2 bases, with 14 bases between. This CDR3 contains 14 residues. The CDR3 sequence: CASSLDSPPYEQYV. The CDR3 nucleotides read TGCGCCAGCAGCCTAGACAGTCCCCCCTACGAGCAGTACGTC.

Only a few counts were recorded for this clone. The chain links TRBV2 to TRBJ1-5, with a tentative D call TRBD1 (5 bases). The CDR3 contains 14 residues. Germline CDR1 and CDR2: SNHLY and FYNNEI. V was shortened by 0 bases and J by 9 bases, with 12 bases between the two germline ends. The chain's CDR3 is CASSEAIWGGPQHF. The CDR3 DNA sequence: TGTGCCAGCAGTGAAGCGATCTGGGGGGGGCCCCAGCATTTT.

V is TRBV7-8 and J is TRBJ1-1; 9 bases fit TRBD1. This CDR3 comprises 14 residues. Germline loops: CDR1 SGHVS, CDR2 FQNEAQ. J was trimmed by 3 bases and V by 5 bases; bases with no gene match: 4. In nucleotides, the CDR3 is TGTGCCAGCAGCCCACAGGGGGCGGACACTGAAGCTTTCTTT. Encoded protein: CASSPQGADTEAFF.

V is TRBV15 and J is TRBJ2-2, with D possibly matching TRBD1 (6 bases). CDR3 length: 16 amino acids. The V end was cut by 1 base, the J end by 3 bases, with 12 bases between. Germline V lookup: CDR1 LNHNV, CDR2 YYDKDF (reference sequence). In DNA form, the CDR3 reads TGTGCCACCAGCAGAGGGGGGCAGGGTTACACCGGGGAGCTGTTTTTT. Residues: CATSRGGQGYTGELFF.

CDR3 amino acids: CASSPGTDAYEQYF. As DNA, the CDR3 is TGTGCCAGCAGCCCCGGGACAGACGCGTACGAGCAGTACTTC. This sequence joins TRBV5-6 and TRBJ2-7; 7 bases agree with TRBD1. Per germline, CDR1 SGHDT and CDR2 YYEEEE. The CDR3 has 14 amino acids. Unmatched junction bases numbered 8, after V lost 4 bases and J lost 4 bases.

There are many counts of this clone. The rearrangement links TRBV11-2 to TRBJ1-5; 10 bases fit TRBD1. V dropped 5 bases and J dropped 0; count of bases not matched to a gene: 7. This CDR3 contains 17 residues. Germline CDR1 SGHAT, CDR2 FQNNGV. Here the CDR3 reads CASSLTGGLYSNQPQHF. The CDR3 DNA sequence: TGTGCCAGCAGCCTGACAGGGGGCCTATATAGCAATCAGCCCCAGCATTTT.